This entry features one T cell receptor beta chain sequence. The entry originates in a study of control samples from healthy donors and cancer patients. Produced via immunoSEQ multiplex PCR; TCRdb's table is partial and in-frame only. This table holds some 150,000 clones, 75% to 95% found once. The trim removed 2 bases at V and 2 bases at J, leaving 0 bases unmatched. The CDR3 consists of 15 residues. CDR1 LNHDA and CDR2 SQIVND come from the germline V gene (reference sequence). The rearrangement links TRBV19 to TRBJ2-6; TRBD1 aligns across 7 bases. This clonotype originated in a young woman in good health. The sequencing sample was made of blood. The CDR3 region is CASSIQGAGANVLTF. CDR3 sequence (DNA): TGTGCCAGTAGTATACAGGGGGCTGGGGCCAACGTCCTGACTTTC.